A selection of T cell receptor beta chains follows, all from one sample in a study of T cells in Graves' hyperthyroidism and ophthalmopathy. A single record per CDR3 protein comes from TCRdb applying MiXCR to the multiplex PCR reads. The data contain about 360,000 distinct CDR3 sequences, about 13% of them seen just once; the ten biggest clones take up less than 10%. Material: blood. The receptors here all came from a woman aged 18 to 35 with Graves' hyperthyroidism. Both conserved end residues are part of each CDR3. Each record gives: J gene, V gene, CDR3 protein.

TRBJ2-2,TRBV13,CASSSQLTGELFF
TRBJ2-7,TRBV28,CASTTGTSGSNEQYF
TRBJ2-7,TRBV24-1,CATSDLANEQYF
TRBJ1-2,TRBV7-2,CASSLMVTGGRHGYTF
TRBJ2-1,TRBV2,CASSEIRGDYNEQFF
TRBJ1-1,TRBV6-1,CASSPGGENTEAFF
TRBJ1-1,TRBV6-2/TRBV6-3,CASSYSEGGIGWLNTEAFF
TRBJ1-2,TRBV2,CASSEQGDNYGYTF
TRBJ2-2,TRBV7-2,CASSSLGGHTGELFF
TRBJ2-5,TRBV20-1,CSARDKGGETQYF
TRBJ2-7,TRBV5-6,CASSSRPGGTYEQYF
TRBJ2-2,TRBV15,CATSREKVTNTGELFF
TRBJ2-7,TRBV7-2,CASSLVGIGAYEQYF
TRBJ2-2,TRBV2,CASSEAGQLFF
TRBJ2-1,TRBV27,CATWGVWYNEQFF
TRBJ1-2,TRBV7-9,CASSSRAITYGYTF
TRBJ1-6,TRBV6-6,CASSYLSLGQGGNSPLHF
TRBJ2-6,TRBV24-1,CATSDKTATGYSGANVLTF
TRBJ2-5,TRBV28,CASSLQSPRSGHSQETQYF
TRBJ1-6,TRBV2,CASRAGGSPLHF
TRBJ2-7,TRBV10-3,CAISERDAREQYF
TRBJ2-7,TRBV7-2,CASIPRAGGPQYF
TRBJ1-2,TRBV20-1,CSARDQRGGHGYTF
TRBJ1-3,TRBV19,CASSPGGTSGNTIYF
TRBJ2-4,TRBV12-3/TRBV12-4,CASSLRGAKNIQYF
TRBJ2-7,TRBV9,CASSVGGTQVYEQYF
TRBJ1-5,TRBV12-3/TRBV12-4,CASSLGLDGAQHF
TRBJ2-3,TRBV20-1,CSASFAQRETQYF
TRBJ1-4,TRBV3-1,CASSQDRYRPWGKLFF
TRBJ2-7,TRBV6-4,CASSVEASSYEQYF
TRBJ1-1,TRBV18,CASSINRGRYTEAFF
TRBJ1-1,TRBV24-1,CATRAPGGTEAFF
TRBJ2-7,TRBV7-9,CASTYGGSAVYEQYF
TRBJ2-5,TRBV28,CASSREVGETQYF
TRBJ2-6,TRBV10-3,CAISLGQGSSGANVLTF
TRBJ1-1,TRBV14,CASSPQPGGVRVNTEAFF
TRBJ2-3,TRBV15,CATSRPASGGAAQYF
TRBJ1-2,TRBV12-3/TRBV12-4,CASSITGQVLAGYTF
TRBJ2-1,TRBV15,CATSRGGDVDNEQFF
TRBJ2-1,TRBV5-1,CASSLAVGNEQFF
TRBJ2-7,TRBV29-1,CSVEDSGGKSSYEQYF
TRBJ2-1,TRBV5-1,CASSLVTTNNEQFF
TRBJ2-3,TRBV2,CASRGLAGRADTQYF
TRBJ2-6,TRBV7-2,CASSKGQGIAGANVLTF
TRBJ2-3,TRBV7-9,CASSPNGLDGDTQYF
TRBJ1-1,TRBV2,CASKRGARTEAFF
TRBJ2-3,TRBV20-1,CSARWHGGTDTQYF
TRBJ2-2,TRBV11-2,CASSLDYQGELFF
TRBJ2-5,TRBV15,CATSNRQGETQYF